This record covers a single TCR beta chain. Its specific antigen is unknown. Base qualities are not at hand, and no much larger clone is one base apart. Genomic DNA was extracted from sorted cells with the Quick-DNA Microprep Kit. Amplification of TCRbeta DNA was done with the immunoSEQ hsTCRbeta kit, following the protocol from the manufacturer. TCRbeta libraries were sequenced on an Illumina MiSeq instrument. As for the authors' bioinformatics: Removing out-of-frame sequences left 2,204,828 distinct TCRbeta sequences, an average of roughly 67,000 per individual. Two values were used to score each individual: the count of 150 to 200 previously reported CMV-associated TCRbeta sequences and the total count of productive distinct TCRbeta sequences. A beta-binomial model was reimplemented in Python, and scikit-learn random forests with default parameters were trained on data from the US cohort. Classifier performance on the Belgian cohort was reported as the median AUC with percentile confidence intervals calculated over 10,000 bootstrap iterations. TCRdb's version of the immuneACCESS table is confined to in-frame rearrangements and falls short of the full clone set. An unresolved V gene accounts for under half of the shortfall where checked; the remainder is of unknown origin. The DNA was the basis for D and trimming; V, J and clone size are from that table. Within this sample are about 50,000 clones, with 70% to 85% of them counted one time only. The top ten hold about 0.6% of the sample.

These data come from a study of memory CD4+ T cells and cytomegalovirus serostatus (dated by TCRdb to about 2019). A note on the overall study: The cohort comprised 33 healthy Belgian adults, 9 CMV seropositive and 24 CMV seronegative. To replicate a published TCR-based CMV serostatus classifier, the study sequenced CD4+ memory TCRbeta repertoires from a Belgian cohort whose cytomegalovirus serostatus was known.

Single viable CD3+CD4+CD8-CD45RO+ cells were sorted as memory CD4+ T cells on a FACSAria II. To determine CMV serostatus, a Roche Elecsys assay was used that detects serum IgG against CMV pp150, pp28, p38 and p52. Following thawing, total CD4+ T cells were enriched through positive selection using CD4 magnetic microbeads. The samples came from a separate study whose specific focus was interrogating the CD4+ T cell memory repertoire. Peripheral blood mononuclear cells were isolated and cryopreserved following standard operating procedures; serum was stored at -80 °C. CD3-PerCP (BW264/56), CD4-APC (RPA-T4), CD45RO-PE (UCHT1) and CD8-Pacific Orange (3B5) antibodies were used for staining, and non-viable cells were excluded with Sytox blue. General study outcomes and caveats: On the Belgian cohort, the classifier based on the original framework reached a median bootstrapped AUC of roughly 0.96, with a 95% CI of 0.76-1.00. Of over 150 previously reported CMV-associated TCRbeta sequences, around 67 appeared in the CD4+ memory repertoires, each in one to five individuals. Only CD4+CD45RO+ memory cells were sequenced, in contrast to the original study, in which naive and memory CD4+ and CD8+ populations were covered. For CMV serostatus prediction, a median bootstrapped AUC of approximately 0.95 was reached with the original framework, and a median bootstrapped AUC of approximately 0.89 was reached with a US-trained random forest. The results were interpreted as suggesting that the CMV-associated TCR signature is mostly present in the CD4+ memory repertoire.

This receptor was taken from an adult in good health and CMV-seronegative. Material: memory CD4+ T cells from blood.

DNA sequence: TGTGCCAGCTCACCACAGGGGTTGGACACTGAAGCTTTCTTT. This translates into CASSPQGLDTEAFF. The sequence is built from TRBV18 and TRBJ1-1, and possibly TRBD1, on 5 matching bases. The CDR3 sequence holds 14 residues, the cysteine and phenylalanine included. This entry keeps only the CDR3 DNA: 42 bases, framed from base 1. According to the germline V gene, CDR1 reads KGHSH and CDR2 reads LQKENI. The V and J ends are trimmed by 1 base and 3 bases, leaving 9 bases between them.